The present entry profiles one TCR beta chain with its context. Its antigen specificity is not known. No per-base quality is available; no much larger clone lies one base away. The entry originates in a study of control samples from healthy donors and cancer patients (dated by TCRdb to about 2020). Library preparation used the immunoSEQ multiplex PCR assay. The table was pulled from immuneACCESS by TCRdb, which kept in-frame rearrangements only. Such tables lose some clones; where checked, under half of the loss comes from unresolved V genes, and the rest has no known cause. The table for this sample lists roughly 120,000 clones; roughly 94% of them were counted only once. The ten largest account for about 4% of the sample. V lost 3 bases and J lost 1 base; the stretch between them is 6 bases long. The CDR3 spans 13 residues, from the cysteine through the phenylalanine. Of the read, only the CDR3 DNA is kept; its 39 bases are in frame from base 1. From a lookup of the germline V gene (reference sequence), CDR1 and CDR2 are MNHNY and SVGAGI.

The chain employs TRBV6-6 and TRBJ1-1, with TRBD1 tentatively as D gene (5 bases match). The sample was blood. This receptor was taken from a man aged 25 to 40 in good health. The CDR3 protein: CASSYTGNTEAFF. In nucleotides, the sequence is TGTGCCAGCAGTTATACAGGGAACACTGAAGCTTTCTTT.